This TCR beta chain was identified during a study of beta chain features in type 1 diabetes. Study-level findings and limits: A moderate, significant TCRB CDR3 shortening appeared in type 1 diabetes across four CD4+ subsets.

Investigators reverse transcribed all isolated RNA, so they sequenced expressed TCRB transcripts. Generated by immunoSEQ multiplex PCR, the TCRdb table keeps only in-frame clones and is missing some. The table includes about 370,000 clones, about 10% detected once. Per the germline V gene, CDR1 is KGHSH and CDR2 is LQKENI. This CDR3 spans 12 amino acids. V dropped 3 bases and J dropped 6 bases, with 9 bases sitting between them. Isolation of CD4+ naive, central memory, regulatory and stem cell-like memory cells was achieved by sorting via CD45RO/CCR7/CD25/CD127/CD95/CD27. This clone was detected a few times. Its antigen is still unknown.

The chain is built from TRBV18 and TRBJ2-7; D remains ambiguous. The source of this sequence is a man aged 25 to 40 with type 1 diabetes. The sample taken for sequencing was central memory CD4+ T cells from blood. The CDR3 reads CASSPILGEQYF. CDR3 sequence (DNA): TGTGCCAGCTCACCCATATTGGGCGAGCAGTACTTC.